These 14 T cell receptor beta chains came from one sample sequenced in a study of blood T cells in healthy people across ages. PCR was performed a second time for about 7 to 11 cycles using a sample-barcoded 5' primer and a J-beta primer mix. One entry per CDR3 protein results from TCRdb running MiXCR on the 5' RACE reads. This table has about 1.5 million distinct CDR3 sequences, 35% to 45% appearing once. The sequenced material came from blood. These TCRs come from a woman aged 18-35 years in good health.

The gene calls are TRBV6-7 and TRBJ1-5; D remains ambiguous. TRBV6-7 is identified as an open reading frame with a role that is uncertain. The CDR3 runs to 13 residues. V was shortened by 9 bases and J by 0 bases, with 9 bases between the two germline ends. The DNA of the CDR3 is TGTGCCAGACGGATATATAGCAATCAGCCCCAGCATTTT. Its protein is CARRIYSNQPQHF.

The table lists this clonotype with a few counts. The chain carries TRBV6-2 or TRBV6-3 and TRBJ2-3, with D perhaps assigned TRBD1 or TRBD2 (5 bases each). CDR1 and CDR2 (germline): MNHEY, SVGEGT. Trimming removed 5 bases at V and 4 bases at J, with 16 bases between. The CDR3 extends over 15 amino acids. CDR3 residues: CASSAGTYGADTQYF. The CDR3 DNA is TGTGCCAGCAGTGCCGGGACGTATGGTGCAGATACGCAGTATTTT.

This clonotype was counted once. Given a much more abundant clone one base away, this may be a read error. The chain recombines TRBV6-5 with TRBJ2-5, with D possibly being TRBD1 (5 bases). The CDR3 loop spans 13 amino acids. V was cut by 6 bases and J by 3 bases, with 11 bases left in between. Germline V gene lookup returns CDR1 MNHEY and CDR2 SVGAGI. CDR3 in amino acids: CASSQTVEETQYF. Written as DNA, the CDR3 is TGTGCCAGCAGCCAGACAGTGGAAGAGACCCAGTACTTC.

With respect to this clonotype: One end of the junction is discordant with germline, which a read error may explain. The chain is built from TRBV7-2 and TRBJ2-1, with 7 positions matching TRBD2. Germline V gene sequence: CDR1 SGHTA, CDR2 FQGNSA. The CDR3 runs to 14 residues. The CDR3 protein is CVSSFTSDYNEQFF. CDR3 DNA: TGTGTCAGCAGCTTTACTAGCGACTACAATGAGCAGTTCTTC.

This clonotype showed up just once. V is TRBV20-1 and J is TRBJ1-4, with TRBD1 identical over 7 bases. Trimming cost V 2 bases and J 8 bases; bases outside gene matches: 11. The CDR3 has 15 amino acids. Germline V gene lookup returns CDR1 DFQATT and CDR2 SNEGSKA (reference sequence). CDR3 DNA sequence: TGCAGTGCTAGACGCCAAAGACAGGGTGACGAAAAACTGTTTTTT. Its protein is CSARRQRQGDEKLFF.

The chain employs TRBV20-1 and TRBJ2-7, with D unclear. The germline V and J ends were trimmed by 4 bases and 7 bases, with 20 bases remaining between them. The CDR3 contains 14 residues. Germline V lookup: CDR1 DFQATT, CDR2 SNEGSKA (reference sequence). DNA for the CDR3: TGCAGTGCTACTCAGGAAAAAGGATACAATGAGCAGTACTTC. This translates into CSATQEKGYNEQYF.

The chain recombines TRBV6-5 with TRBJ2-7; 11 nucleotides line up with TRBD1. The length of the CDR3 is 15 residues. From germline, CDR1 is MNHEY and CDR2 SVGAGI. Trimming at V came to 5 bases and at J to 3 bases, leaving 6 bases not matched to a gene. CDR3 protein: CASSVDRGPLYEQYF. Written as DNA, the CDR3 is TGTGCCAGCAGTGTGGACAGGGGGCCCCTCTACGAGCAGTACTTC.

The sample holds a few counts of this clonotype. This chain joins TRBV28 and TRBJ2-3; 7 nucleotides line up with TRBD2. The CDR3 is 15 amino acids. From germline, CDR1 is MDHEN and CDR2 SYDVKM. After removal of 6 bases from V and 3 bases from J, the junction contained 9 bases not matched to a gene. CDR3 in DNA: TGTGCCAGCAGAACCCTAGCGGTTCGGACAGATACGCAGTATTTT. The encoded protein is CASRTLAVRTDTQYF.

The CDR3: CASSLGGTSSTDTQYF. Written as DNA, the CDR3 is TGCGCCAGCAGCTTGGGAGGTACTTCAAGCACAGATACGCAGTATTTT. V is TRBV5-1 and J is TRBJ2-3; D unclear. The CDR3 runs to 16 residues. Germline CDR1 and CDR2: SGHRS and YFSETQ. The V end was cut by 0 bases, the J end by 0 bases, with 11 bases between.

In its sample, this clonotype was seen a few times. This rearrangement joins TRBV7-2 to TRBJ2-1; 13 bases fit TRBD2. The germline gives CDR1 SGHTA, CDR2 FQGNSA. This CDR3 contains 16 residues. V dropped 3 bases and J dropped 3; count of bases not matched to a gene: 2. The CDR3 is CASSFWTSGSYNEQFF. CDR3 coding DNA: TGTGCCAGCAGCTTTTGGACTAGCGGGAGCTACAATGAGCAGTTCTTC.

V usage is TRBV28 and J usage is TRBJ2-1, with D perhaps TRBD2 (5 bases). Per the germline V gene, CDR1 is MDHEN and CDR2 is SYDVKM. The CDR3 consists of 13 residues. Trimming pared 7 bases from V and 2 bases from J, leaving 9 bases between. Here the CDR3 reads CASMASPYNEQFF. The DNA of the CDR3 is TGTGCCAGCATGGCTAGCCCCTACAATGAGCAGTTCTTC.

This sequence joins TRBV15 and TRBJ2-7, with D perhaps matching TRBD1 or TRBD2 (6 bases each). V was trimmed by 8 bases and J by 7 bases, leaving 15 bases between them. This CDR3 has 12 residues. Germline values: CDR1 LNHNV, CDR2 YYDKDF (reference sequence). DNA of the CDR3: TGTGCCACCCAAAGGGGGGCCGGGGAGCAGTACTTC. The encoded protein is CATQRGAGEQYF.

The genes are TRBV27 and TRBJ2-1, with 7 bases identical to TRBD1. CDR1 and CDR2 (germline): MNHEY, SMNVEV (reference sequence). This CDR3 contains 17 residues. Trimming cost V 5 bases and J 5 bases; bases outside gene matches: 15. The CDR3 spells CASSEYRGSSYHNEQFF. In DNA, the CDR3 is TGTGCCAGCAGTGAGTACAGGGGCAGCAGCTACCACAATGAGCAGTTCTTC.

This clonotype appeared a few times. The chain is built from TRBV29-1 and TRBJ1-1; D is possibly TRBD1 (5 bases). V gave up 4 bases and J gave up 0 bases, with 9 bases separating them. CDR1 is SQVTM and CDR2 is ANQGSEA in the germline V gene. The length of the CDR3 is 13 residues. CDR3 nucleotide sequence: TGCAGCGTTGTTCAGGGCTTGAACACTGAAGCTTTCTTT. It specifies CSVVQGLNTEAFF.